Listed below are T cell receptor beta chains from one sample, sequenced in a study of OX40 agonist ivuxolimab in advanced cancers. TCRdb's copy holds only in-frame clones and misses some; the assay was immunoSEQ multiplex PCR. The table lists 30,000 to 45,000 clones, 78% of them singletons. The starting material was CD4+ or CD8+ T cells sorted from blood, obtained in a trial of the OX40 agonist ivuxolimab. These receptor sequences come from an adult with an advanced solid tumor such as melanoma, head and neck, liver or kidney cancer. The CDR3 runs from the conserved cysteine through the conserved F or W. The D gene is left open where the match is weak. Size values are once, few and many counts, or a class for expanded clones, and some rows have none.

CDR3,DNA,size,D,V,J
CASGSGGHTTDTQYF,TGTGCCAGCGGAAGTGGAGGGCATACCACAGATACGCAGTATTTT,-,-,TRBV6-5,TRBJ2-3
CASSLIATFTPSTLHF,TGTGCCAGCAGCTTGATTGCAACTTTCACGCCCAGCACCCTCCACTTT,-,-,TRBV11-2,TRBJ1-6
CASGGRRFSSGNTIYF,TGTGCCAGCGGTGGGAGGCGGTTTTCCTCTGGAAACACCATATATTTT,-,-,TRBV21-1,TRBJ1-3
CASSLGQGLGDEQYF,TGTGCCAGCAGCTTAGGGCAGGGGCTGGGGGACGAGCAGTACTTC,-,-,TRBV7-8,TRBJ2-7
CASSQREQGEAFF,TGTGCCAGCAGCCAACGAGAGCAGGGTGAAGCTTTCTTT,few,-,TRBV7-8,TRBJ1-1
CASSIDPGQTDNEQFF,TGTGCCAGTAGTATAGATCCGGGACAGACAGACAATGAGCAGTTCTTC,-,TRBD1,TRBV19,TRBJ2-1
CASSPTGTSGRYEQFF,TGTGCCAGCAGTCCTACGGGGACTAGCGGGAGGTATGAGCAGTTCTTC,-,TRBD2,TRBV6-6,TRBJ2-1
CASSLGTSTDTQYF,TGCGCCAGCAGCTTGGGTACAAGCACAGATACGCAGTATTTT,-,-,TRBV5-1,TRBJ2-3
CASSLGINEQFF,TGTGCCAGCAGCTTAGGAATCAATGAGCAGTTCTTC,-,-,TRBV7-8,TRBJ2-1
CASSGDRVSTEAFF,TGTGCCAGCAGCGGGGACAGGGTGAGCACTGAAGCTTTCTTT,few,TRBD1,TRBV6-5,TRBJ1-1
CASREGAGRGDTQYF,TGTGCCAGCAGAGAGGGCGCCGGGCGGGGAGATACGCAGTATTTT,-,-,TRBV9,TRBJ2-3
CASSLIQRGAGSTDTQYF,TGTGCCAGCAGCTTAATACAGCGGGGGGCCGGGAGCACAGATACGCAGTATTTT,-,TRBD2,TRBV7-9,TRBJ2-3
CASGSSGNTEAFF,TGTGCCAGCGGATCGAGCGGGAACACTGAAGCTTTCTTT,-,-,TRBV7-2,TRBJ1-1
CASSLSGGPNTGELFF,TGTGCCAGCAGTTTATCGGGAGGACCGAACACCGGGGAGCTGTTTTTT,few,-,TRBV27,TRBJ2-2
CASSDPLRAPYEQYF,TGCGCCAGCAGTGACCCTTTGAGGGCCCCCTACGAGCAGTACTTC,-,-,TRBV10-1,TRBJ2-7
CASSVTRGYGYTF,TGCGCCAGCAGTGTGACCCGAGGCTATGGCTACACCTTC,-,-,TRBV10-1,TRBJ1-2
CASSVALQGINEKLFF,TGTGCCAGTAGTGTGGCCCTACAGGGGATAAATGAAAAACTGTTTTTT,-,TRBD1,TRBV19,TRBJ1-4
CASSDRLAGGLTGELFF,TGCGCCAGCAGCGACCGACTAGCGGGGGGGCTCACCGGGGAGCTGTTTTTT,-,TRBD2,TRBV5-1,TRBJ2-2
CASSLEGQSFTYGYTF,TGTGCCAGCAGCCTAGAGGGACAGTCCTTCACCTATGGCTACACCTTC,-,TRBD1,TRBV13,TRBJ1-2
CASSDPYRKTGFNEQFF,TGTGCCAGCAGCGACCCCTATCGCAAGACAGGGTTCAATGAGCAGTTCTTC,few,TRBD1,TRBV7-9,TRBJ2-1
CASSIGTGETQYF,TGTGCCAGTAGTATTGGTACAGGGGAGACCCAGTACTTC,-,-,TRBV19,TRBJ2-5
CASITSGRAGNEQYF,TGTGCCAGCATCACGAGCGGGAGGGCCGGTAACGAGCAGTACTTC,-,TRBD2,TRBV28,TRBJ2-7
CASSLAGPYEQYF,TGTGCCAGCAGTCTAGCGGGCCCCTACGAGCAGTACTTC,-,TRBD2,TRBV2,TRBJ2-7
CASSLDPPSSYEQYF,TGTGCCAGCAGCTTAGACCCCCCTAGCTCCTACGAGCAGTACTTC,-,-,TRBV11-2,TRBJ2-7
CASSESRGGQFNEKLFF,TGTGCCAGCAGTGAATCTCGGGGAGGACAGTTCAATGAAAAACTGTTTTTT,-,-,TRBV25-1,TRBJ1-4
CASSWGQANTEAFF,TGCGCCAGCAGCTGGGGACAGGCCAACACTGAAGCTTTCTTT,-,TRBD1,TRBV5-1,TRBJ1-1
CASSPGQGPYEQYF,TGTGCCAGCAGCCCAGGACAGGGACCCTACGAGCAGTACTTC,-,TRBD1,TRBV7-3,TRBJ2-7
CASSTPQETQYF,TGTGCCAGCAGTACCCCTCAAGAGACCCAGTACTTC,-,-,TRBV6-1,TRBJ2-5
CASSEQEGFQPQHF,TGTGCCAGCAGTGAACAGGAGGGCTTTCAGCCCCAGCATTTT,few,-,TRBV2,TRBJ1-5